These 31 T cell receptor beta chains were sequenced from one sample in a study of OX40 agonist ivuxolimab in advanced cancers. Measured with immunoSEQ multiplex PCR; TCRdb has only the in-frame clones, and not every one. The table records 75,000 to 90,000 clones, approximately 88% of them present only once. The sequencing here drew on CD4+ or CD8+ T cells sorted from blood, taken in a trial of the OX40 agonist ivuxolimab. The source of these receptors is an adult with an advanced solid tumor such as melanoma, head and neck, liver or kidney cancer.

The V gene is TRBV23-1, the J gene TRBJ2-7; 7 bases agree with TRBD2. TRBV23-1 is given ORF status, its function remaining uncertain. There are 12 residues in the CDR3. The V segment lost 0 bases and the J segment 7 bases; nucleotides outside the gene matches: 0. DNA for the CDR3: TGCGCCAGCAGTCAATCCGGGGGGGAGCAGTACTTC. It specifies CASSQSGGEQYF.

The chain employs TRBV5-4 and TRBJ2-7, with 11 bases identical to TRBD2. The germline V gene encodes CDR1 SGHNT and CDR2 YYREEE (reference sequence). The V and J ends lost 4 bases and 7 bases, in that order; junction bases with no gene match: 10. The CDR3 loop spans 15 amino acids. In nucleotides, the CDR3 is TGTGCCAGCAGCCCATTTTTAGCGGGAGGGGAAGAGCAGTACTTC. Amino acid sequence: CASSPFLAGGEEQYF.

This chain joins TRBV6-6 and TRBJ2-2, with a weak D call TRBD2 (5 bases). Germline V gives CDR1 MNHNY, CDR2 SVGAGI (reference sequence). The CDR3 runs to 15 residues. V dropped 5 bases and J dropped 4 bases, with 14 bases sitting between them. This CDR3 reads CASSRYRELTGELFF. DNA of the CDR3: TGTGCCAGCAGTCGCTATCGGGAACTCACCGGGGAGCTGTTTTTT.

CDR3 nucleotide sequence: TGTGCCAGCAGCCCCGGCGGCCAGATCACCGGGGAGCTGTTTTTT. It is translated as CASSPGGQITGELFF. This sequence joins TRBV11-3 and TRBJ2-2; D ambiguous. Germline CDR1 and CDR2: SGHNT and YENEEA. The length of the CDR3 is 15 residues. The V end lost 5 bases, the J end lost 4 bases, and 14 bases lay between the germline ends.

V and J are TRBV27 and TRBJ2-2, with 10 positions matching TRBD2. There are 18 residues in the CDR3. After removal of 2 bases from V and 4 bases from J, the junction contained 10 bases not matched to a gene. Germline-derived CDR1 and CDR2 are MNHEY and SMNVEV (reference sequence). The CDR3 reads CASSLGSLAGVSTGELFF. The DNA for the CDR3 is TGTGCCAGCAGTTTAGGTTCGCTAGCGGGAGTAAGCACCGGGGAGCTGTTTTTT.

This chain joins TRBV2 and TRBJ2-3, with D unclear. V lost 7 bases, J lost 2 bases, and 10 bases lay in between. Germline assignment: CDR1 SNHLY and CDR2 FYNNEI. The CDR3 runs to 13 residues. The CDR3 DNA follows: TGTGCCAGCACCTTCGACCCCACAGATACGCAGTATTTT. It codes for CASTFDPTDTQYF.

The chain recombines TRBV27 with TRBJ1-2; D is possibly TRBD1 (5 bases). Looked up from germline, CDR1 is MNHEY and CDR2 is SMNVEV (reference sequence). The CDR3 spans 14 residues. The V end lost 3 bases, the J end lost 9 bases, and 17 bases lay between the germline ends. The CDR3 protein is CASSLKGQWARYTF. In DNA form, the CDR3 reads TGTGCCAGCAGTTTGAAGGGGCAGTGGGCACGCTACACCTTC.

The chain carries TRBV4-1 and TRBJ1-4; no clear D. Germline loops: CDR1 MGHRA, CDR2 YSYEKL. V gave up 4 bases and J gave up 13 bases, with 22 bases separating them. The CDR3 totals 15 residues. CDR3 DNA: TGCGCCAGCAGCCGCCCTACCACCCCTACTCCGGGACTGTTTTTT. It translates to CASSRPTTPTPGLFF.

This clone appeared a few times. The V gene is TRBV4-1, the J gene TRBJ2-1, with TRBD2 identical over 8 bases. CDR3 size: 17 residues. Germline CDR1 MGHRA, CDR2 YSYEKL. The junction had 14 bases not matched to a gene; V was cut back by 4 bases and J by 6 bases. The chain's CDR3 is CASSPGLAGPRRNEQFF. The CDR3 DNA reads as TGCGCCAGCAGCCCAGGACTAGCCGGACCCCGCCGCAATGAGCAGTTCTTC.

V and J are TRBV5-1 and TRBJ1-1, with D perhaps TRBD1 (5 bases). Germline CDR1 and CDR2: SGHRS and YFSETQ. Trimming left V 0 bases short and J 5 bases short, with 11 bases between. CDR3 length: 14 residues. CDR3 residues: CASSLALGETEAFF. CDR3 bases: TGCGCCAGCAGCTTGGCGTTGGGGGAGACTGAAGCTTTCTTT.

The gene calls are TRBV21-1 and TRBJ2-5; the table's TRBD2 call for D was not verified on the DNA. TRBV21-1 is listed as a pseudogene. The CDR3 is made up of 17 amino acids. The CDR3 loop reads CASSKGTSGRAGKTQYF. The DNA of the CDR3 is TGTGCCAGCAGCAAAGGGACTAGCGGGAGGGCCGGAAAGACCCAGTACTTC.

In its sample, this clone was seen a few times. The J gene is TRBJ2-5, the V gene TRBV10-3; D unclear. V lost 0 bases, J lost 2 bases, and 1 base lay in between. CDR1 and CDR2 (germline): ENHRY, SYGVKD. There are 12 residues in the CDR3. The CDR3 nucleotides are TGTGCCATCAGTGAGTCTCAAGAGACCCAGTACTTC. This gives the protein CAISESQETQYF.

The chain has TRBV5-1 and TRBJ2-1; possibly TRBD1 for D (6 bases). Trimming removed 2 bases at V and 0 bases at J, with 6 bases between. The CDR3 spans 14 residues. Germline V CDR1 and CDR2: SGHRS, YFSETQ. The CDR3: CASSFRGSYNEQFF. Here the CDR3 DNA reads TGCGCCAGCAGCTTCAGGGGCTCCTACAATGAGCAGTTCTTC.

The chain uses TRBV9 and TRBJ2-1; 10 bases line up with TRBD2. This CDR3 is 17 amino acids long. CDR1 and CDR2 (germline): SGDLS, YYNGEE. Trimming at V came to 0 bases and at J to 4 bases, leaving 7 bases not matched to a gene. The CDR3 spells CASSVGLLAGVYNEQFF. CDR3 nucleotides: TGTGCCAGCAGCGTAGGGCTCCTAGCGGGAGTTTACAATGAGCAGTTCTTC.

The chain recombines TRBV7-2 with TRBJ2-1; 9 bases line up with TRBD2. With V trimmed by 1 base and J by 2 bases, 0 bases remained unmatched. Looked up from germline, CDR1 is SGHTA and CDR2 is FQGNSA. The CDR3 runs to 15 residues. The DNA for the CDR3 is TGTGCCAGCAGCTTAGGGACTAGCGCCTACAATGAGCAGTTCTTC. It translates to CASSLGTSAYNEQFF.

The chain is built from TRBV11-2 and TRBJ1-5; the D is unclear. The CDR3 extends over 13 amino acids. CDR1 SGHAT and CDR2 FQNNGV come from the germline V gene. V lost 2 bases, J lost 3 bases, and 5 bases lay in between. The CDR3 DNA reads TGTGCCAGCAGCTTATCACTCAATCAGCCCCAGCATTTT. Protein: CASSLSLNQPQHF.

V gene TRBV7-9 combines with J gene TRBJ1-5, with D unresolved. The CDR3 is 12 amino acids. Germline V gene lookup returns CDR1 SEHNR and CDR2 FQNEAQ (reference sequence). The V end was cut by 5 bases, the J end by 5 bases, with 7 bases between. CDR3 sequence: CASSITHQPQHF. The CDR3 bases are TGTGCCAGCAGCATCACTCATCAGCCCCAGCATTTT.

The genes are TRBV5-4 and TRBJ2-7; D ambiguous. Germline lookup yields CDR1 SGHNT and CDR2 YYREEE (reference sequence). The CDR3 length is 12 residues. With 4 bases removed from V and 4 bases from J, the gap between germline ends came to 9 bases. The CDR3 sequence: CASSKDGYEQYF. The CDR3 nucleotides are TGTGCCAGCAGCAAGGACGGATACGAGCAGTACTTC.

The V and J genes are TRBV28 and TRBJ1-1, with 9 bases fitting TRBD1. This CDR3 comprises 15 residues. Trimming took 5 bases from V and 6 from J; bases not matched to a gene: 10. Germline V lookup: CDR1 MDHEN, CDR2 SYDVKM. The CDR3 DNA reads as TGTGCCAGCAGTACAGGGGACAGGGCTGGCCCTGAAGCTTTCTTT. It codes for CASSTGDRAGPEAFF. The variable domain in full, completed from reference TRBV28 and TRBJ1-1, reads DVKVTQSSRYLVKRTGEKVFLECVQDMDHENMFWYRQDPGLGLRLIYFSYDVKMKEKGDIPEGYSVSREKKERFSLILESASTNQTSMYLCASSTGDRAGPEAFFGQGTRLTVV.

V is TRBV5-8 and J is TRBJ2-5, with a weak D call TRBD2 (5 bases). V gave up 2 bases and J gave up 3 bases, with 8 bases separating them. In germline, CDR1 is SGHTS, CDR2 YDEGEE. The CDR3 runs 13 residues. The CDR3 DNA sequence: TGTGCCAGCAGCTTCTTCGGGGAAGAGACCCAGTACTTC. Its protein product is CASSFFGEETQYF.

The V and J genes are TRBV18 and TRBJ1-2; D is unresolved. Germline CDR1 is KGHSH and CDR2 is LQKENI. There are 13 residues in the CDR3. The ends were cut back, 3 bases at V and 0 bases at J, with 5 bases in the middle. CDR3 protein: CASSPDPNYGYTF. The CDR3 nucleotides read TGTGCCAGCTCACCGGACCCTAACTATGGCTACACCTTC. Full variable domain (outside the CDR3, taken from reference TRBV18 and TRBJ1-2): NAGVMQNPRHLVRRRGQEARLRCSPMKGHSHVYWYRQLPEEGLKFMVYLQKENIIDESGMPKERFSAEFPKEGPSILRIQQVVRGDSAAYFCASSPDPNYGYTFGSGTRLTVV.

The rearrangement links TRBV5-4 to TRBJ2-5; no definite D call. Trimming shortened V by 0 bases and J by 0 bases, and 9 bases separated the two germline ends. Germline V gene lookup returns CDR1 SGHNT and CDR2 YYREEE (reference sequence). There are 15 residues in the CDR3. The DNA for the CDR3 is TGTGCCAGCAGCTTGGAATCAGGATACCAAGAGACCCAGTACTTC. Translation: CASSLESGYQETQYF.

The chain recombines TRBV4-2 with TRBJ2-5; D may be TRBD1 (5 bases). V was trimmed by 4 bases and J by 5 bases, leaving 17 bases between them. Germline V gives CDR1 LGHNA, CDR2 YNFKEQ. The CDR3 is 15 residues long. CDR3 region: CASSPKPYSGETQYF. For the CDR3, the DNA is TGTGCCAGCAGCCCGAAGCCTTACTCAGGGGAGACCCAGTACTTC.

The chain uses TRBV7-9 and TRBJ1-1; a weak D match, TRBD1 (6 bases). The germline gives CDR1 SEHNR, CDR2 FQNEAQ (reference sequence). CDR3 length equals 13 residues. V shed 8 bases and J shed 0 bases, with 10 bases lying between them. The CDR3 is CASRGQMNTEAFF. CDR3 nucleotides: TGTGCCAGCCGGGGACAAATGAACACTGAAGCTTTCTTT.

The rearrangement joins TRBV15 to TRBJ1-1; D unclear. In germline, CDR1 is LNHNV, CDR2 YYDKDF (reference sequence). With 1 base removed from V and 0 bases from J, the gap between germline ends came to 9 bases. This CDR3 is built from 15 residues. The CDR3 protein is CATSRGRALNTEAFF. DNA of the CDR3: TGTGCCACCAGCAGAGGTCGGGCCCTGAACACTGAAGCTTTCTTT. The complete variable domain, with remaining parts taken from reference TRBV15 and TRBJ1-1, reads DAMVIQNPRYQVTQFGKPVTLSCSQTLNHNVMYWYQQKSSQAPKLLFHYYDKDFNNEADTPDNFQSRRPNTSFCFLDIRSPGLGDTAMYLCATSRGRALNTEAFFGQGTRLTVV.

The chain links TRBV18 to TRBJ1-1; 7 nucleotides agree with TRBD1. With 2 bases clipped from V and 1 base from J, the junction kept 7 bases outside the gene matches. The CDR3 has 16 amino acids. Germline lookup yields CDR1 KGHSH and CDR2 LQKENI. The CDR3 here is CASSPWRGQQNTEAFF. The CDR3 region has the DNA TGTGCCAGCTCACCATGGAGGGGACAGCAGAACACTGAAGCTTTCTTT.

The chain is built from TRBV29-1 and TRBJ2-1; 13 bases fit TRBD2. This CDR3 is built from 17 residues. Germline CDR1 SQVTM, CDR2 ANQGSEA. Losses at the gene ends were 5 bases for V and 0 bases for J; bases not matched to a gene: 7. The CDR3 spells CSVFGLAGAVSYNEQFF. In DNA, the CDR3 is TGCAGCGTTTTCGGACTAGCGGGAGCCGTCTCCTACAATGAGCAGTTCTTC.

This chain uses TRBV9 with TRBJ1-2; D unclear. The CDR3 runs 15 residues. V lost 0 bases and J lost 2, with 11 bases in between. Looked up from germline, CDR1 is SGDLS and CDR2 is YYNGEE. CDR3 nucleotide sequence: TGTGCCAGCAGCGTAGAGAGCGCGGCGAACTATGGCTACACCTTC. Protein sequence: CASSVESAANYGYTF.

The chain carries TRBV6-6 and TRBJ2-1; perhaps TRBD1 as D (5 bases). V was cut by 6 bases and J by 6 bases, with 18 bases left in between. The CDR3 spans 15 residues. Germline CDR1 is MNHNY and CDR2 is SVGAGI (reference sequence). CDR3 in amino acids: CASRVRSGDSNEQFF. The CDR3 nucleotides read TGTGCCAGCAGAGTCAGATCTGGTGACAGCAATGAGCAGTTCTTC.

The V and J genes are TRBV10-3 and TRBJ1-1, with D perhaps matching TRBD1 (5 bases). V shed 7 bases and J shed 3 bases, with 15 bases lying between them. The CDR3 is 14 amino acids. Germline V CDR1 and CDR2: ENHRY, SYGVKD. The CDR3 here is CAITEIIGDTEAFF. CDR3 nucleotides: TGTGCCATCACCGAAATCATAGGGGACACTGAAGCTTTCTTT.

The chain links TRBV5-1 to TRBJ1-2, with a tentative D call TRBD1 (5 bases). Germline-derived CDR1 and CDR2 are SGHRS and YFSETQ. This CDR3 has 17 amino acids. The V end was cut by 0 bases, the J end by 6 bases, with 21 bases between. CDR3 sequence reads: CASSLAGSLPQGDGYTF. The CDR3 DNA follows: TGCGCCAGCAGCTTGGCCGGGTCTCTACCTCAGGGTGATGGCTACACCTTC.